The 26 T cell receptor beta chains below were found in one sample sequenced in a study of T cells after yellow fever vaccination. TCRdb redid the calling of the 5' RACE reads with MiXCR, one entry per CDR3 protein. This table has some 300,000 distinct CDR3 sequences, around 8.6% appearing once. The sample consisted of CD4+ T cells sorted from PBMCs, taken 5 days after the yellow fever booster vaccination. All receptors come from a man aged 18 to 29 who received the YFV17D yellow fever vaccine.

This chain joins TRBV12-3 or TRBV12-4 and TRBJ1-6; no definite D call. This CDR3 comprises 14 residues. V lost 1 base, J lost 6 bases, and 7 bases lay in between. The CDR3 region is CASSLVDFNSPLHF. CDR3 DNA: TGTGCCAGCAGTTTAGTGGACTTTAATTCACCCCTCCACTTT.

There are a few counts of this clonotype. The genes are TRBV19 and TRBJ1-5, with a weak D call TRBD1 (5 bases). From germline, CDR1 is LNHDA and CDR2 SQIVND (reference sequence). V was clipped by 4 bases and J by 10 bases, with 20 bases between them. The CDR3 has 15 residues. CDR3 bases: TGTGCCAGTAGTACACCCCGGGACCTGCACATCCCCCAGCATTTT. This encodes CASSTPRDLHIPQHF.

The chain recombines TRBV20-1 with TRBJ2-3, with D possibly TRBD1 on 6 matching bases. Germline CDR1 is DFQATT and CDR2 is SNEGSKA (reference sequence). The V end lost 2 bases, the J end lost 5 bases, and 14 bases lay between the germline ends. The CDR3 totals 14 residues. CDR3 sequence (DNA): TGCAGTGCTAGAACCACAGGGTATGGAGATACGCAGTATTTT. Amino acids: CSARTTGYGDTQYF.

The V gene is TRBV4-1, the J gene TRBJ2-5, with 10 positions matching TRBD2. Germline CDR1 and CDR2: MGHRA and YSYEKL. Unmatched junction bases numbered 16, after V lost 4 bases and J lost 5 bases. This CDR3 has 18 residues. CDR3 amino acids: CASSLQSVAGGGGETQYF. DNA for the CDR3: TGCGCCAGCAGCCTCCAGAGCGTAGCGGGGGGAGGCGGGGAGACCCAGTACTTC.

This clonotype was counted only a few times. CDR3 in amino acids: CASSRVVTDTYEQYF. As DNA, the CDR3 is TGCGCCAGCAGCCGGGTTGTGACAGACACATACGAGCAGTACTTC. The V call is TRBV4-3, the J call TRBJ2-7, with D possibly matching TRBD1 (5 bases). The CDR3 consists of 15 residues. V dropped 4 bases and J dropped 4 bases, with 17 bases sitting between them. The germline V gene has CDR1 LGHNA and CDR2 YSLEER.

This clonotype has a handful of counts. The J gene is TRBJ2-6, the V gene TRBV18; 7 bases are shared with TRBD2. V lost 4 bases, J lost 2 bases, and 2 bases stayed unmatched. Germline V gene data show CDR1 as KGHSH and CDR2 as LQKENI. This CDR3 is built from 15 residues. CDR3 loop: CASSLTSAGANVLTF. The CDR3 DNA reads TGTGCCAGCTCACTTACTAGCGCTGGGGCCAACGTCCTGACTTTC.

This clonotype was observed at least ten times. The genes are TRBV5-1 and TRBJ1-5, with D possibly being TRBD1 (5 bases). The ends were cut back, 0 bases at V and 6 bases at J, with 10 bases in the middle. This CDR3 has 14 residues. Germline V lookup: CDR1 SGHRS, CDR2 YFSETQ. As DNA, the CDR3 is TGCGCCAGCAGCTTGGACAGTGGGGCTCAGCCCCAGCATTTT. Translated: CASSLDSGAQPQHF. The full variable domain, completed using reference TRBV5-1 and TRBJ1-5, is KAGVTQTPRYLIKTRGQQVTLSCSPISGHRSVSWYQQTPGQGLQFLFEYFSETQRNKGNFPGRFSGRQFSNSRSEMNVSTLELGDSALYLCASSLDSGAQPQHFGDGTRLSIL.

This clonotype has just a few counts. CDR3 coding DNA: TGCAGTGCTGGGACTCCTAGCACAGATACGCAGTATTTT. Protein: CSAGTPSTDTQYF. The J gene is TRBJ2-3, the V gene TRBV20-1, with D possibly being TRBD2 (6 bases). The V end was cut by 5 bases, the J end by 0 bases, with 9 bases between. Germline CDR1 and CDR2: DFQATT and SNEGSKA (reference sequence). This CDR3 spans 13 amino acids.

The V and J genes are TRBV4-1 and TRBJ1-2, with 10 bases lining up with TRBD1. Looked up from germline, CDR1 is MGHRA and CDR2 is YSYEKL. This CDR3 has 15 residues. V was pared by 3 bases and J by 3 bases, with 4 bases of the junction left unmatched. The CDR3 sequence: CASSHPGQGYYGYTF. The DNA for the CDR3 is TGCGCCAGCAGCCACCCGGGACAGGGGTACTATGGCTACACCTTC.

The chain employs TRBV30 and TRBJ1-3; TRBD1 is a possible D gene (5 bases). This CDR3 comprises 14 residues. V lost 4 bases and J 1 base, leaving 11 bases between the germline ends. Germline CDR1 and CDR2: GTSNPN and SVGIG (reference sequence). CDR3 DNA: TGTGCCTGGACTATGGGGGGATCTGGAAACACCATATATTTT. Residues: CAWTMGGSGNTIYF. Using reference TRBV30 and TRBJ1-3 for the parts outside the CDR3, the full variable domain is SQTIHQWPATLVQPVGSPLSLECTVEGTSNPNLYWYRQAAGRGLQLLFYSVGIGQISSEVPQNLSASRPQDRQFILSSKKLLLSDSGFYLCAWTMGGSGNTIYFGEGSWLTVV.

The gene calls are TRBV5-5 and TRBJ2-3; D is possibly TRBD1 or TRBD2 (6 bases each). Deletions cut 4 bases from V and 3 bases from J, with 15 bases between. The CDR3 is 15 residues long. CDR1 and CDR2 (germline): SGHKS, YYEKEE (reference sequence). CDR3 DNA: TGTGCCAGCAGCCCACAGGGAGGCGGAACAGATACGCAGTATTTT. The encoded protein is CASSPQGGGTDTQYF.

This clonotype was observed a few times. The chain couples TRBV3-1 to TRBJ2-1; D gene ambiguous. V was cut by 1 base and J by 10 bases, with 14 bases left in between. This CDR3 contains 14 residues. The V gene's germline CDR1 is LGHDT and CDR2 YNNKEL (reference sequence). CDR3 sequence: CASSQALLDPEQFF. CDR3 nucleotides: TGTGCCAGCAGCCAAGCCCTTTTAGACCCGGAGCAGTTCTTC.

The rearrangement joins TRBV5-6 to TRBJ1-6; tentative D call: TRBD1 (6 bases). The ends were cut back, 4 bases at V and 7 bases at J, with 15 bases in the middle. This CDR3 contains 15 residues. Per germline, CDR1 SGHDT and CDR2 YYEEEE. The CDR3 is CASSRDILGNSPLHF. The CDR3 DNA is TGTGCCAGCAGCCGGGACATCTTAGGGAATTCACCCCTCCACTTT.

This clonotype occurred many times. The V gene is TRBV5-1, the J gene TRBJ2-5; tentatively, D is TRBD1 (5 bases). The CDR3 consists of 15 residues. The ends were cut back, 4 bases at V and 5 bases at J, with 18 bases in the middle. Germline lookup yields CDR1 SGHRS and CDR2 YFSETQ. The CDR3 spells CASSPRQRTTETQYF. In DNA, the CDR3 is TGCGCCAGCAGCCCAAGACAGAGGACAACGGAGACCCAGTACTTC.

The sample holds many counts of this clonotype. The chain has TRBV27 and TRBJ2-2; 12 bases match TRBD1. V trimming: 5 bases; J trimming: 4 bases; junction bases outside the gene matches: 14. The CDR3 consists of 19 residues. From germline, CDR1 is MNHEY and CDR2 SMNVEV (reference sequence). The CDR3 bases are TGTGCCAGCAGTCCCCGGGACAGGGGGCTTAGGCTCCGCACCGGGGAGCTGTTTTTT. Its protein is CASSPRDRGLRLRTGELFF.

CDR3 sequence (DNA): TGTGCCAGCAGCCCTCCCAGCCGCTCTGGAAACACCATATATTTT. Its translation is CASSPPSRSGNTIYF. The chain combines TRBV7-2 with TRBJ1-3; D is uncertain. This CDR3 comprises 15 residues. Trimming removed 5 bases at V and 0 bases at J, with 11 bases between. Germline V gene data show CDR1 as SGHTA and CDR2 as FQGNSA.

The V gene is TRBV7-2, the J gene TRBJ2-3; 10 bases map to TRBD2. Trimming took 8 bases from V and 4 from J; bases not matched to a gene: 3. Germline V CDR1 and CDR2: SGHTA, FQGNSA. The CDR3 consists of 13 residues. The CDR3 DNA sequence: TGTGCCAGCCAGCGGGGGGGCGCAGATACGCAGTATTTT. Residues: CASQRGGADTQYF.

The CDR3 DNA reads TGTGCCAGCAGCCGGACAGGGCCGGGGACTGAAGCTTTCTTT. Translation gives CASSRTGPGTEAFF. The chain links TRBV7-3 to TRBJ1-1, with 8 bases identical to TRBD1. The germline V gene has CDR1 SGHTA and CDR2 FQGTGA. The CDR3 extends over 14 amino acids. Unmatched junction bases numbered 7, after V lost 5 bases and J lost 5 bases.

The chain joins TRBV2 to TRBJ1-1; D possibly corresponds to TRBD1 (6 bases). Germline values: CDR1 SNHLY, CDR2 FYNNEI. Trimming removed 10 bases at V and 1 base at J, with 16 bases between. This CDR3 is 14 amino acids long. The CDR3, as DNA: TGTGCCACACGGACAGCAGATAGGAACACTGAAGCTTTCTTT. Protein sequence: CATRTADRNTEAFF. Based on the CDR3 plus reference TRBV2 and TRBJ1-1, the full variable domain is EPEVTQTPSHQVTQMGQEVILRCVPISNHLYFYWYRQILGQKVEFLVSFYNNEISEKSEIFDDQFSVERPDGSNFTLKIRSTKLEDSAMYFCATRTADRNTEAFFGQGTRLTVV.

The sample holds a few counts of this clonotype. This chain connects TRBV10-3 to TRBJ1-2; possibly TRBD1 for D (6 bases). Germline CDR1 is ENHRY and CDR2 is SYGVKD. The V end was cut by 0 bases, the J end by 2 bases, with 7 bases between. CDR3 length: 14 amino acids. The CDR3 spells CAISESGGNYGYTF. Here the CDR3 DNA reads TGTGCCATCAGTGAGTCCGGGGGCAACTATGGCTACACCTTC.

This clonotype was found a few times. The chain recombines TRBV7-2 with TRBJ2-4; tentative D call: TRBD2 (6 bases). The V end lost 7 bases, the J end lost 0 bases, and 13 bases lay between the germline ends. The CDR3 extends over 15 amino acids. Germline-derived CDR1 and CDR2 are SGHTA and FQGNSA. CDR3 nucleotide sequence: TGTGCCAGCATGCCCGGGGGTCTAGCCAAAAACATTCAGTACTTC. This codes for CASMPGGLAKNIQYF.

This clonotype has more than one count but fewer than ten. Here the CDR3 reads CASSFPAGAEETQYF. CDR3 in DNA: TGCGCCAGCAGCTTCCCAGCGGGGGCCGAAGAGACCCAGTACTTC. The V call is TRBV5-1, the J call TRBJ2-5; 8 bases line up with TRBD2. The CDR3 length is 15 residues. V was clipped by 2 bases and J by 3 bases; unmatched bases: 6. The germline V gene encodes CDR1 SGHRS and CDR2 YFSETQ.

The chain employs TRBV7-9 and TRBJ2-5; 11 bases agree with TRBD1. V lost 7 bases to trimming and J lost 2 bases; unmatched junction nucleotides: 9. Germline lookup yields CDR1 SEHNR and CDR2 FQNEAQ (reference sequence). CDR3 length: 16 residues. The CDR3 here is CASTDRRDRGQETQYF. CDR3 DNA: TGTGCCAGCACCGACCGCCGGGACAGGGGGCAAGAGACCCAGTACTTC.

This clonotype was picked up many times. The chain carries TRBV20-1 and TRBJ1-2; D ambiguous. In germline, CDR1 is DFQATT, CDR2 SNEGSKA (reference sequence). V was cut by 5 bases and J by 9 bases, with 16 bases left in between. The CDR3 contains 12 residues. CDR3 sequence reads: CSAAEITARYTF. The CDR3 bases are TGCAGTGCTGCCGAGATTACGGCACGCTACACCTTC.

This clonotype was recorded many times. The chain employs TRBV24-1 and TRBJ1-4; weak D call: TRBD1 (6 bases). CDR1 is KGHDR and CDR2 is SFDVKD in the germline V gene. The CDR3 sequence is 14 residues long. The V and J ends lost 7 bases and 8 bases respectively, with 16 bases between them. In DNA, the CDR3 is TGTGCCACCAGCACCGGGACAACCGGCGAAAAACTGTTTTTT. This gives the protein CATSTGTTGEKLFF.

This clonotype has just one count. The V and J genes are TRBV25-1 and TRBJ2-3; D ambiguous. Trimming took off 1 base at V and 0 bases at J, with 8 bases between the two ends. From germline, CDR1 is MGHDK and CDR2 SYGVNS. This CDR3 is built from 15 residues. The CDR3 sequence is CASSEWSPSTDTQYF. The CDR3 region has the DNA TGTGCCAGCAGTGAATGGTCACCTAGCACAGATACGCAGTATTTT.